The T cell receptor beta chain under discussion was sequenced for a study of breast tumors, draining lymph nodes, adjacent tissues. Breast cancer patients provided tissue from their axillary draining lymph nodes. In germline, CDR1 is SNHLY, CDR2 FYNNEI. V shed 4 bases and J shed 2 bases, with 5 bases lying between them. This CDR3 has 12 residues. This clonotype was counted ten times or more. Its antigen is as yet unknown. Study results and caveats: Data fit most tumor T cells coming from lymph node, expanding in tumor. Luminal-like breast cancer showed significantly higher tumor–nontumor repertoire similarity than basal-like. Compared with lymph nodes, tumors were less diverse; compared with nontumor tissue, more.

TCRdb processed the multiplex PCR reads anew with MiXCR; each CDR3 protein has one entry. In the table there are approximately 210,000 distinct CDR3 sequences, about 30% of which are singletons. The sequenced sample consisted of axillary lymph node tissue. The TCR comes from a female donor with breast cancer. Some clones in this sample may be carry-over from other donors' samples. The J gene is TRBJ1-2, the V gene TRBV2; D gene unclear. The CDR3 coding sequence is TGTGCCAGCAGTGTCAGCAACTATGGCTACACCTTC. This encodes CASSVSNYGYTF.